This T cell receptor beta chain is from a study of response to subunit inactivated influenza vaccine. Via MiXCR, TCRdb re-called the RT-PCR reads, giving one row per CDR3 protein. Among 530,000 or so distinct CDR3 sequences, 10% to 15% were seen once, and the ten largest hold roughly 10%. This clonotype came up a few times. The V and J ends lost 3 bases and 2 bases respectively, with 15 bases between them. The CDR3 is 15 residues long. Per germline, CDR1 SGHRS and CDR2 YFSETQ. The TCR was taken from a man aged 45-65 years who received an inactivated influenza vaccine. Here the sequenced sample was PBMCs from blood, taken on the day of vaccination. The V and J genes are TRBV5-1 and TRBJ2-7; perhaps TRBD1 as D (6 bases). The CDR3 DNA follows: TGCGCCAGCAGCTCGTCCCGGGACATCCCCTACGAGCAGTACTTC. As protein: CASSSSRDIPYEQYF. Looking up the rest from reference TRBV5-1 and TRBJ2-7 gives the full variable domain: KAGVTQTPRYLIKTRGQQVTLSCSPISGHRSVSWYQQTPGQGLQFLFEYFSETQRNKGNFPGRFSGRQFSNSRSEMNVSTLELGDSALYLCASSSSRDIPYEQYFGPGTRLTVT.